This TCR beta chain was retrieved from a study of T cell repertoires in MIS-A myocarditis (dated by TCRdb to about 2022). Based on the germline V gene, the CDR1 and CDR2 sequences are KGHDR and SFDVKD. Measured from the cysteine to the phenylalanine, the CDR3 is 13 residues long. Only the CDR3 part of the read is kept: 39 bases, read in frame from the first base. The QIAamp DNA FFPE kit was used to extract genomic DNA from formalin-fixed paraffin-embedded autopsy tissue. TCRbeta CDR3 regions were amplified by the immunoSEQ bias-controlled multiplex PCR and were subjected to high-throughput sequencing. Processing in the source paper ran as follows. The immunoSEQ vendor pipeline collapsed and filtered the CDR3 sequences so that the abundance and frequency of each unique TCRbeta CDR3 could be quantified. Dominant CDR3 amino acid sequences were clustered with SARS-CoV-2-specific ImmuneCODE TCRbeta sequences by CD-HIT using a 90% global sequence identity threshold. A clone was classed as hyperexpanded at a frequency of 0.1 to 1 and as large at a frequency of 0.01 to 0.1. MiXCR was used to confirm CDR3 amino acid sequences and V and J gene assignments of dominant clones. The R stringdist package was used to calculate Levenshtein distances between the patient clonotypes and the ImmuneCODE hits. TCRdb obtained this table from immuneACCESS and retained in-frame rearrangements with V and J assigned. These tables miss some clones; where compared with another copy, unresolved V genes account for less than half of the shortfall, and the remainder is unexplained. That table gives V, J and clone size, and the DNA gave D and trimming. The sample has some 12,000 clones on record, approximately 80% of them singletons. The top ten clonotypes cover 25% to 35% of the sample.

Notes on this clone: Its antigen is unknown. One junction end does not reproduce the germline sequence, and a read error may be involved.

The sequenced sample was right ventricle heart tissue obtained at autopsy. The label giving this sample's cell subset or site can be read as: cardiac tissue sample (left or right ventricle, interventricular septum, or pericardium). The TCR originated in a young man with fulminant myocarditis from multisystem inflammatory syndrome in adults (MIS-A) after COVID-19. This receptor chain uses TRBV24-1 and TRBJ2-3; 7 junctional bases match TRBD1. CDR3 protein: CATSEGASDTQYF. The DNA reads as follows: TGTGCCACCTCCGAGGGGGCATCGGATACGCAATATTTT.